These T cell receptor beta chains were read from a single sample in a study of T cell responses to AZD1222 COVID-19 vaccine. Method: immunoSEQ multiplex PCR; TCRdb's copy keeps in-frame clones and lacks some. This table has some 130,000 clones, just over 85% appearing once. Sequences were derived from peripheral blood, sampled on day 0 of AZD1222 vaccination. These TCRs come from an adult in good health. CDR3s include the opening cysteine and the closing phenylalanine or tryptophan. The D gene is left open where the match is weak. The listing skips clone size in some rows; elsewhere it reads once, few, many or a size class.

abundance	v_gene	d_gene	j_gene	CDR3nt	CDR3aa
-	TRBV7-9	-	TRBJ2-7	TGTGCCAGCAGCCCAGGATCCCACTACGAGCAGTACTTC	CASSPGSHYEQYF
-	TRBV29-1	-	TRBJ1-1	TGCAGCGTAGTAGGGCAGATGAACACTGAAGCTTTCTTT	CSVVGQMNTEAFF
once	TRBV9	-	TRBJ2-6	TGTGCCAGCAGCCCCGGACCATACCCCCTCTCTGGGGCCAACGTCCTGACTTTC	CASSPGPYPLSGANVLTF
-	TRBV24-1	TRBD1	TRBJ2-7	TGTGCCACCAGTGACCCTACGGGACAGGAACCCTACGGTCGGCAGTACTTC	CATSDPTGQEPYGRQYF
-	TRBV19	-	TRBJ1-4	TGTGCCAGTAGTATTCAGGGCTTTCGAGAGGAAAAACTGTTTTTT	CASSIQGFREEKLFF
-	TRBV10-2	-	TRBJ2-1	TGCGCCAGCGTTGGGGGGAATGAGCAGTTCTTC	CASVGGNEQFF
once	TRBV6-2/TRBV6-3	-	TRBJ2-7	TGTGCCAGCAGTTCGACTGGGATAGGGGCGACACGCGAGCAGTACTTC	CASSSTGIGATREQYF
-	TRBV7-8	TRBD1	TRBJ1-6	TGTGCCAGCAGCTCTATGTCGGGACAGCCCAATTCACCCCTCCACTTT	CASSSMSGQPNSPLHF
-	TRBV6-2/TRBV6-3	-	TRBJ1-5	TGTGCCAGCAGTTTTGACAGCTTCCAGCCCCAGCATTTT	CASSFDSFQPQHF
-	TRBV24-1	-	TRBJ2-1	TGTGCCACCAGTCGATTGGGGTACAATGAGCAGTTCTTC	CATSRLGYNEQFF
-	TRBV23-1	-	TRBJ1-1	TGCGCCAGCAGTCAAGGGCACTTTGAAGCTTTCTTT	CASSQGHFEAFF
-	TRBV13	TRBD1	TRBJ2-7	TGTGCCAGCAGCCCCGGATACTCAACAGGGGGCCAGATTACCTACGAGCAGTACTTC	CASSPGYSTGGQITYEQYF
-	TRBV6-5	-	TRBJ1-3	TGTGCCAGCAGTTACTCTAGGAGGGCAACTGGAAACACCATATATTTT	CASSYSRRATGNTIYF
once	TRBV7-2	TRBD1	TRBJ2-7	TGTGCCAGCCGAGCCGACCGGGACAGGGGCTACGAGCAGTACTTC	CASRADRDRGYEQYF
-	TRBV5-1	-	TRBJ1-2	TGCGCCAGCAGCTTGGTGTCGGGGGGCTCCTATGGCTACACCTTC	CASSLVSGGSYGYTF
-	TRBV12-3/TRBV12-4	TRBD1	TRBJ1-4	TGTGCCAGCAGTTTTAGGGGGCTTGAAAAACTGTTTTTT	CASSFRGLEKLFF
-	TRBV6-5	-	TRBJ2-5	TGTGCCAGCAGCGTCCAGGGTCTAGAGACCCAGTACTTC	CASSVQGLETQYF
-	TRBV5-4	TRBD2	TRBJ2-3	TGTGCCAGCAGCTCCCCCGGGCGGGGGGCAGGGGATACGCAGTATTTT	CASSSPGRGAGDTQYF
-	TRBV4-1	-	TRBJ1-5	TGCGCCAGCAGCCAAGATCCATTCAGTCCGGGCAATCAGCCCCAGCATTTT	CASSQDPFSPGNQPQHF
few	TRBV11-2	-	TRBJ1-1	TGTGCCAGCAGCTCACTGGACAGGAACACTGAAGCTTTCTTT	CASSSLDRNTEAFF
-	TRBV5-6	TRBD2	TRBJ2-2	TGTGCCAGCAGCTTGGACCAGCGGGGGGTTCCGGACACCGGGGAGCTGTTTTTT	CASSLDQRGVPDTGELFF
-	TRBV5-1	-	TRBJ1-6	TGCGCCAGCAGCAGCGAAACCCATCCCTATAATTCACCCCTCCACTTT	CASSSETHPYNSPLHF
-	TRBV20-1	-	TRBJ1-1	TGCAGTGCTTCTGAAACTGAAGCTTTCTTT	CSASETEAFF
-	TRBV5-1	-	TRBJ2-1	TGCGCCAGCAGCTTGGCCCGGACAGCTCTTTCCGACAATGAGCAGTTCTTC	CASSLARTALSDNEQFF
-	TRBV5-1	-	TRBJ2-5	TGCGCCAGCACGGCCCCAGGGACAGAGACCCAGTACTTC	CASTAPGTETQYF
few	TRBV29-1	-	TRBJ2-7	TGCAGCGTTGAAGAAGGGAGCCAGGCGGGCTACGAGCAGTACTTC	CSVEEGSQAGYEQYF
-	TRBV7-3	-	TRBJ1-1	TGTGCCAGCAGCTTAGACGGACTCCTTCAGGGGTCGGCTTTCTTT	CASSLDGLLQGSAFF
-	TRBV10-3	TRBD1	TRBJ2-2	TGTGCCATCTCAGGCCTTGGGACAGGGGAGGACACCGGGGAGCTGTTTTTT	CAISGLGTGEDTGELFF
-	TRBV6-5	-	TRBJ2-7	TGTGCCAGCAGTTTCCACAAGGGGGGAGTATACGAGCAGTACTTC	CASSFHKGGVYEQYF
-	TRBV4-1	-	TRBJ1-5	TGCGCCAGCAGCCAAGGGCAGGGGTATCCGAATCAGCCCCAGCATTTT	CASSQGQGYPNQPQHF
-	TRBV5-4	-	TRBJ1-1	TGTGCCAGCAGCTTGCCCTTAAAGGGGAGCACTGAAGCTTTCTTT	CASSLPLKGSTEAFF
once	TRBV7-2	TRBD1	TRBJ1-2	TGTGCCAGCAGCGTTAGGACAGGCGGCTATGGCTACACCTTC	CASSVRTGGYGYTF
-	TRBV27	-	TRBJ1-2	TGTGCCAGCAGGGTTAGTGGCTACACCTTC	CASRVSGYTF
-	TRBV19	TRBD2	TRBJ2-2	TGTGCCAGTAGTATCGAAGGGACTACCACCGGGGAGCTGTTTTTT	CASSIEGTTTGELFF
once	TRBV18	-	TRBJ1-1	TGTGCCAGCTCACTAGGCAGCACTGAAGCTTTCTTT	CASSLGSTEAFF
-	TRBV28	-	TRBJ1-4	TGTGCCAGCAGAAATGGGGGAACTACTAATGAAAAACTGTTTTTT	CASRNGGTTNEKLFF
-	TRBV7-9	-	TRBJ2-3	TGTGCCAGCAGCCTCGGACAGAGCACAGATACGCAGTATTTT	CASSLGQSTDTQYF
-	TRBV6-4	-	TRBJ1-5	TGTGCCAGCAGCCCGGACAGCGGCAATCAGCCCCAGCATTTT	CASSPDSGNQPQHF